Below, 19 T cell receptor beta chains from the same sample are listed, as sequenced in a study of blood T cell repertoires in COVID-19. Using immunoSEQ multiplex PCR, the repertoire was profiled, and TCRdb retains in-frame clones only, with some absent. The sample yields about half a million clones, less than 90% seen once. Sequencing used PBMCs or T cells enriched from blood (not recorded which). The receptors were gathered from a woman aged 60-70 years who had recovered from COVID-19.

The rearrangement uses TRBV4-1 and TRBJ2-5; 10 nucleotides match TRBD2. This CDR3 is built from 16 residues. In germline, CDR1 is MGHRA, CDR2 YSYEKL. J was trimmed by 7 bases and V by 0 bases; bases with no gene match: 8. CDR3 nucleotides: TGCGCCAGCAGCCAAGAAATAAGCGGGGGGGCCGGGACCCAGTACTTC. Protein: CASSQEISGGAGTQYF.

V gene TRBV10-2 combines with J gene TRBJ2-7; a possible D gene is TRBD2 (6 bases). In germline, CDR1 is WSHSY, CDR2 SAAADI. CDR3 length: 13 amino acids. Trimming left V 6 bases short and J 1 base short, with 10 bases between. CDR3 DNA sequence: TGCGCCAGCAGCCCCGCGGGGTCCTACGAGCAGTACGTC. This encodes CASSPAGSYEQYV.

This clone has a handful of counts. The V and J genes are TRBV6-5 and TRBJ1-2, with D maybe TRBD1 (6 bases). Germline CDR1 and CDR2: MNHEY and SVGAGI. V lost 7 bases to trimming and J lost 0 bases, with 15 bases between them. CDR3 size: 15 residues. The CDR3 protein is CASTSTGHTNYGYTF. In DNA, the CDR3 is TGTGCCAGCACCTCGACAGGACATACTAACTATGGCTACACCTTC.

J is TRBJ1-2 and V is TRBV3-1 (or the pseudogene TRBV3-2); 10 bases fit TRBD1. The ends lost 1 base at V and 7 bases at J; junction bases unmatched: 3. The CDR3 totals 14 residues. Germline V gene sequence: CDR1 LGHDT, CDR2 YNNKEL (reference sequence). Written as DNA, the CDR3 is TGTGCCAGCAGCCAAGCCGGACAGGGGGGTGGCTACACCTTC. Translation gives CASSQAGQGGGYTF.

The chain recombines TRBV30 with TRBJ1-2; D is ambiguous. CDR3 length: 14 residues. Germline CDR1 reads GTSNPN; CDR2 reads SVGIG (reference sequence). V dropped 0 bases and J dropped 8 bases, with 16 bases sitting between them. In DNA, the CDR3 is TGTGCCTGGAGTGTCCTTGTGCGGGGAGAGGGCTACACCTTC. It encodes CAWSVLVRGEGYTF.

The rearrangement links TRBV5-5 to TRBJ2-6; TRBD1 is a possible D gene (5 bases). Germline assignment: CDR1 SGHKS and CDR2 YYEKEE (reference sequence). The length of the CDR3 is 17 residues. V gave up 1 base and J gave up 0 bases, with 11 bases separating them. DNA for the CDR3: TGTGCCAGCAGCTTGTACAGGCCCAGCTCTGGGGCCAACGTCCTGACTTTC. It codes for CASSLYRPSSGANVLTF.

The CDR3 sequence is CASSPKTGNNSPLHF. DNA for the CDR3: TGTGCCAGCAGCCCCAAGACAGGGAATAATTCACCCCTCCACTTT. The chain recombines TRBV4-2 with TRBJ1-6; 7 nucleotides line up with TRBD1. With 4 bases clipped from V and 5 bases from J, the junction kept 5 bases outside the gene matches. CDR1 is LGHNA and CDR2 is YNFKEQ in the germline V gene. The CDR3 is made up of 15 amino acids.

The chain employs TRBV24-1 and TRBJ2-1; no definite D call. The CDR3 runs 16 residues. Trimming took 4 bases from V and 6 from J, leaving 18 bases between them. Germline loops: CDR1 KGHDR, CDR2 SFDVKD. The CDR3 nucleotides are TGTGCCACCAGTGACCCCTTACGAGCTCGAGGCAATGAGCAGTTCTTC. Translating gives CATSDPLRARGNEQFF.

This chain joins TRBV29-1 and TRBJ1-1, with unresolved D. Trimming cost V 6 bases and J 4 bases, with 6 bases left between them. This CDR3 has 10 amino acids. Germline V lookup: CDR1 SQVTM, CDR2 ANQGSEA. CDR3 coding DNA: TGCAGCGTCCAAGCCACTGAAGCTTTCTTT. Encoded protein: CSVQATEAFF.

The chain joins TRBV11-2 to TRBJ2-7, with 9 bases aligning to TRBD1. The germline CDR1 and CDR2 sequences are SGHAT and FQNNGV. This CDR3 is 13 amino acids long. The junction had 7 bases not matched to a gene; V was cut back by 10 bases and J by 3 bases. CDR3 residues: CATGQGRGYEQYV. The CDR3 DNA sequence: TGTGCCACCGGACAGGGGAGAGGCTACGAGCAGTACGTC.

The chain couples TRBV19 to TRBJ1-5; D perhaps matches TRBD1 (5 bases). V lost 7 bases and J lost 4, with 11 bases in between. Per the germline V gene, CDR1 is LNHDA and CDR2 is SQIVND (reference sequence). The CDR3 spans 13 residues. The CDR3 loop reads CASNLRENQPQHF. DNA of the CDR3: TGTGCCAGTAACCTCAGGGAAAATCAGCCCCAGCATTTT.

This clone was detected only a few times. The chain has TRBV5-4 and TRBJ1-2; 7 bases are a match to TRBD1. Per germline, CDR1 SGHNT and CDR2 YYREEE (reference sequence). J was trimmed by 8 bases and V by 3 bases; bases with no gene match: 7. The CDR3 covers 13 residues. The CDR3 loop is CASSWTTGSGYTF. The CDR3 DNA reads TGTGCCAGCAGCTGGACGACAGGGAGCGGCTACACCTTC. Looking up the rest from reference TRBV5-4 and TRBJ1-2 gives the full variable domain: ETGVTQSPTHLIKTRGQQVTLRCSSQSGHNTVSWYQQALGQGPQFIFQYYREEENGRGNFPPRFSGLQFPNYSSELNVNALELDDSALYLCASSWTTGSGYTFGSGTRLTVV.

CDR3 region: CASMRQGPITEQFF. CDR3 sequence (DNA): TGTGCCAGCATGAGACAGGGGCCAATTACTGAGCAGTTCTTC. This chain connects TRBV2 to TRBJ2-1; 8 positions match TRBD1. The CDR3 is made up of 14 amino acids. Trimming took 7 bases from V and 9 from J; bases not matched to a gene: 11. Germline values: CDR1 SNHLY, CDR2 FYNNEI. Supplemented by reference TRBV2 and TRBJ2-1, the full variable domain reads EPEVTQTPSHQVTQMGQEVILRCVPISNHLYFYWYRQILGQKVEFLVSFYNNEISEKSEIFDDQFSVERPDGSNFTLKIRSTKLEDSAMYFCASMRQGPITEQFFGPGTRLTVL.

The CDR3 DNA reads as TGTGCCAGCAGCTCAACCACCGGGGGGACAGGGTCCAATGAGCAGTTCTTC. It yields the protein CASSSTTGGTGSNEQFF. The chain couples TRBV11-2 to TRBJ2-1; 9 nucleotides align to TRBD1. With V trimmed by 4 bases and J by 6 bases, 13 bases remained unmatched. The germline gives CDR1 SGHAT, CDR2 FQNNGV. This CDR3 comprises 17 residues.

The V and J genes are TRBV10-1 and TRBJ2-3, with D maybe TRBD2 (7 bases). Between the trimmed V and J ends, which lost 8 bases and 2 bases, there was a span of 14 bases. This CDR3 is built from 14 residues. In germline, CDR1 is WNHNN, CDR2 SYGVQD (reference sequence). As DNA, the CDR3 is TGCGCCAGCTCCTTTGCGGGGGCCACAGATACGCAGTATTTT. This sequence encodes CASSFAGATDTQYF.

V usage is TRBV10-1 and J usage is TRBJ2-5; a weak D match, TRBD1 (6 bases). Between the trimmed V and J ends, which lost 8 bases and 5 bases, there was a span of 12 bases. The germline V gene has CDR1 WNHNN and CDR2 SYGVQD (reference sequence). There are 12 residues in the CDR3. CDR3 nucleotide sequence: TGCGCCAGCGGGCAGGGGACGGAGACCCAGTACTTC. The encoded protein is CASGQGTETQYF.

This clone was picked up a small number of times. This chain links TRBV6-1 with TRBJ2-2, with 12 bases aligning to TRBD2. The CDR3 totals 16 residues. Germline V gives CDR1 MNHNS, CDR2 SASEGT. The V segment lost 2 bases and the J segment 6 bases; nucleotides outside the gene matches: 4. CDR3 region: CASSELAGGTPGELFF. The CDR3 DNA sequence: TGTGCCAGCAGTGAACTAGCGGGGGGGACACCCGGGGAGCTGTTTTTT.

The sample holds a few counts of this clone. V and J are TRBV5-1 and TRBJ2-3; D is perhaps TRBD1 (6 bases). Looked up from germline, CDR1 is SGHRS and CDR2 is YFSETQ. V was clipped by 4 bases and J by 2 bases, with 17 bases between them. The CDR3 contains 16 residues. CDR3 in amino acids: CASSPAPQGFTDTQYF. CDR3 in DNA: TGCGCCAGCAGCCCCGCGCCTCAGGGGTTCACAGATACGCAGTATTTT.

The chain combines TRBV28 with TRBJ2-3, with 11 positions matching TRBD2. Trimming took 2 bases from V and 5 from J; bases not matched to a gene: 3. This CDR3 is 15 amino acids long. Germline V gives CDR1 MDHEN, CDR2 SYDVKM. The CDR3 spells CASSLGGTSGDTQYF. Written as DNA, the CDR3 is TGTGCCAGCAGTTTAGGAGGGACTAGCGGAGATACGCAGTATTTT.